This TCR beta chain originates from a study of T-cell reconstitution after alpha-beta-depleted transplantation in children. The CDR3 is made up of 14 amino acids. CDR1 is SQVTM and CDR2 is ANQGSEA in the germline V gene. The J segment lost 3 bases and the V segment lost 1 base, leaving 2 bases of the junction unmatched. Findings and caveats of the study: At day 60, the high TCRbeta diversity found in some patients originated from recipient T cells and thymic progenitors that had survived.

For TCRbeta, the library was prepared with unique molecular identifiers. In TCRdb, the PCR reads were re-called with MiXCR into one record per CDR3 protein. The sample lists about 980,000 distinct CDR3 sequences; roughly 31% were seen once. Notes on this clonotype: Its target is not known.

Sequenced material: PBMCs, mostly from graft donor cells, taken 360 days after TCRalphabeta/CD19-depleted stem cell transplant. The receptor comes from a boy under two years old who had a stem cell transplant for SCID, so the T cells may come from the graft donor. The genes are TRBV29-1 and TRBJ2-7, with 11 bases aligning to TRBD1. CDR3 sequence (DNA): TGCAGCGTTGAAGGGACAGGGGGCTTCTACGAGCAGTACTTC. It specifies CSVEGTGGFYEQYF.